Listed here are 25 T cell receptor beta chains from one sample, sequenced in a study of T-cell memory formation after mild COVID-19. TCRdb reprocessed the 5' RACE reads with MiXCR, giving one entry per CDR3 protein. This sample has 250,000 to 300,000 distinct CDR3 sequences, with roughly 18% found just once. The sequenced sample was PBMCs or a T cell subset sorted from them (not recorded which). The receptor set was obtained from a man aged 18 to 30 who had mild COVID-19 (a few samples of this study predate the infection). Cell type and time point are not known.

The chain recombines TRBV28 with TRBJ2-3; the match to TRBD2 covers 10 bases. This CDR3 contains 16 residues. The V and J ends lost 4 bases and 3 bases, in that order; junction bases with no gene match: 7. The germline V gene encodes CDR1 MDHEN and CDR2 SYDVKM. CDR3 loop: CASSSSGGAGTDTQYF. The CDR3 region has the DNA TGTGCCAGCAGTTCAAGCGGGGGGGCCGGAACAGATACGCAGTATTTT.

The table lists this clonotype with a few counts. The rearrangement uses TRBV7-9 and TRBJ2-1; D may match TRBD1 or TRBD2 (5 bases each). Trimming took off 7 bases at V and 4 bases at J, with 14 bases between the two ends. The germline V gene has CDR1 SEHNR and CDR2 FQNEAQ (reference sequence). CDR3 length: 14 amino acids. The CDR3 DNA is TGTGCCAGCACTTGGATGGGGGTTTACAATGAGCAGTTCTTC. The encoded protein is CASTWMGVYNEQFF.

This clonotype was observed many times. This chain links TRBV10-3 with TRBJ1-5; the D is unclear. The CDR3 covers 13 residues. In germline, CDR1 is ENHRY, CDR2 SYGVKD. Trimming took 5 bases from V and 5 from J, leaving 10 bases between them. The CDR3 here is CAISYRTDQPQHF. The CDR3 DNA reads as TGTGCCATCAGTTATAGGACCGATCAGCCCCAGCATTTT.

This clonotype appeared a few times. The CDR3: CASSLARDDQETQYF. In nucleotides, the CDR3 is TGTGCCAGCAGTCTCGCCCGGGACGACCAAGAGACCCAGTACTTC. The chain employs TRBV12-3 or TRBV12-4 and TRBJ2-5; D assignment may be TRBD1 or TRBD2 (5 bases each). V lost 5 bases, J lost 0 bases, and 13 bases lay in between. CDR3 length: 15 amino acids.

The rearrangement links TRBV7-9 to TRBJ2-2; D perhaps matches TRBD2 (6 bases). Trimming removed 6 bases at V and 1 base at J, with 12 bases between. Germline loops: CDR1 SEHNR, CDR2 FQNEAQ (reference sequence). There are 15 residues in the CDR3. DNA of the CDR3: TGTGCCAGCAGGTCCCGGGACTGGAACACCGGGGAGCTGTTTTTT. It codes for CASRSRDWNTGELFF.

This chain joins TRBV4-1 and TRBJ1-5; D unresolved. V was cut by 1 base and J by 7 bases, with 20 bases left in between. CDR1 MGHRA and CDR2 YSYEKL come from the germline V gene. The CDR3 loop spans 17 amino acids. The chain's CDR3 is CASSQVDMGATFQPQHF. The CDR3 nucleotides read TGCGCCAGCAGCCAAGTGGATATGGGAGCAACCTTCCAGCCCCAGCATTTT.

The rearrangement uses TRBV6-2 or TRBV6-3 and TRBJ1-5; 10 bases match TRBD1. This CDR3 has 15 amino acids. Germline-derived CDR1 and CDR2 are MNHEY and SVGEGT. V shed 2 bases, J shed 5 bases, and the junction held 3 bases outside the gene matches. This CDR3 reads CASSYDRGLDQPQHF. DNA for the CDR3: TGTGCCAGCAGTTACGACAGGGGGCTTGATCAGCCCCAGCATTTT.

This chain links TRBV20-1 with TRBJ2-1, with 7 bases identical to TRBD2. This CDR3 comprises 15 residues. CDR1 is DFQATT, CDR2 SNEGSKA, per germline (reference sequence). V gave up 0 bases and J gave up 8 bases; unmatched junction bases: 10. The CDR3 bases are TGCAGTGCTAGAGATCGAGCGGGGCTCGTAGATGAGCAGTTCTTC. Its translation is CSARDRAGLVDEQFF.

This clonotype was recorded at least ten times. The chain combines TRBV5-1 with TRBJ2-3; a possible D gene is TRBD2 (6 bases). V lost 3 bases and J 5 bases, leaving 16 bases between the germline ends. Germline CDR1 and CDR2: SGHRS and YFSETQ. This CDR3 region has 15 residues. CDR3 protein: CASSSLTSLGDTQYF. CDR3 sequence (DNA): TGCGCCAGCAGCTCACTGACTAGTTTGGGAGATACGCAGTATTTT.

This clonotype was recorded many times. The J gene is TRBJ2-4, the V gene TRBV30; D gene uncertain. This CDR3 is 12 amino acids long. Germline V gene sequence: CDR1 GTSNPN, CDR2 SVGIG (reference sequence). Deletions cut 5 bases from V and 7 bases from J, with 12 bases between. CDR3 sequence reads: CAWGQDQNIQYF. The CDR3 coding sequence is TGTGCCTGGGGTCAGGACCAGAACATTCAGTACTTC.

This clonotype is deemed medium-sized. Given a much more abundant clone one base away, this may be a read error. The CDR3 loop reads CASSQESGGAGEQFF. CDR3 bases: TGCGCCAGCAGCCAAGAGTCCGGGGGGGCCGGTGAGCAGTTCTTC. The J gene is TRBJ2-1, the V gene TRBV4-1; TRBD2 matches at 8 bases. The CDR3 covers 15 residues. Germline values: CDR1 MGHRA, CDR2 YSYEKL. Trimming took 0 bases from V and 9 from J; bases not matched to a gene: 7.

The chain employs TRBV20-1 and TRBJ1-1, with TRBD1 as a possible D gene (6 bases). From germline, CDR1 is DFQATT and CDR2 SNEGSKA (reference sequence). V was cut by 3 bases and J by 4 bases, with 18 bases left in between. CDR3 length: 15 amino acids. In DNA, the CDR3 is TGCAGTGCTAGGTGGAGCAGGGGATCAGGCACTGAAGCTTTCTTT. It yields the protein CSARWSRGSGTEAFF.

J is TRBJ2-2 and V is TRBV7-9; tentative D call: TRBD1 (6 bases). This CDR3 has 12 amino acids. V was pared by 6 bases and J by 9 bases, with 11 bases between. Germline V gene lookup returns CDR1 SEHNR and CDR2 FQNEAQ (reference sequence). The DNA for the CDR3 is TGTGCCAGCAGTCTTCAGGGGTGGGAGCTGTTTTTT. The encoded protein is CASSLQGWELFF. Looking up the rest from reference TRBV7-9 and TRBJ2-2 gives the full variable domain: DTGVSQNPRHKITKRGQNVTFRCDPISEHNRLYWYRQTLGQGPEFLTYFQNEAQLEKSRLLSDRFSAERPKGSFSTLEIQRTEQGDSAMYLCASSLQGWELFFGEGSRLTVL.

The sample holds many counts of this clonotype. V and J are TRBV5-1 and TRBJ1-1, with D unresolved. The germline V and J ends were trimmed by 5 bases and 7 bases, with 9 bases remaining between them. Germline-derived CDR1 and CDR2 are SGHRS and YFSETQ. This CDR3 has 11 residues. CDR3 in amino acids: CASSPAIEAFF. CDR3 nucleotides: TGCGCCAGCAGTCCGGCAATTGAAGCTTTCTTT.

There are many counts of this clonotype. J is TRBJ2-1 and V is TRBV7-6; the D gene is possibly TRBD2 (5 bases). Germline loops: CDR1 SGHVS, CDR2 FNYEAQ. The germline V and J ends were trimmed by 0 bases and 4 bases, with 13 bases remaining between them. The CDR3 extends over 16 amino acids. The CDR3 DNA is TGTGCCAGCAGCTTAGCGCGGGTCAGCCTGTACAATGAGCAGTTCTTC. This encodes CASSLARVSLYNEQFF.

The CDR3 DNA reads as TGCGCCAGCAGCTTGGGGGGGACTAGCCCCTACAATGAGCAGTTCTTC. It codes for CASSLGGTSPYNEQFF. V is TRBV5-1 and J is TRBJ2-1, with 9 bases identical to TRBD2. There are 16 residues in the CDR3. Germline assignment: CDR1 SGHRS and CDR2 YFSETQ. The J segment lost 2 bases and the V segment lost 0 bases, leaving 3 bases of the junction unmatched.

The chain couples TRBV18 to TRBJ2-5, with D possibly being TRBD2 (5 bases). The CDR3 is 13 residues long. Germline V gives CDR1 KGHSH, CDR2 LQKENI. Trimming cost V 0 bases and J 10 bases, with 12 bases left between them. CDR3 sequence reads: CASSPPQRKNQYF. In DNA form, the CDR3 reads TGTGCCAGCTCACCACCCCAGCGGAAGAACCAGTACTTC.

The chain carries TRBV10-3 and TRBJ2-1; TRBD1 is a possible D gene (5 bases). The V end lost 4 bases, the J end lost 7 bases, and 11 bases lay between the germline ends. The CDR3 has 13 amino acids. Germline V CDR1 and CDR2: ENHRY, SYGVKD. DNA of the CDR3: TGTGCCATCAGTGGACCAACAGGTAATGAGCAGTTCTTC. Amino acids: CAISGPTGNEQFF.

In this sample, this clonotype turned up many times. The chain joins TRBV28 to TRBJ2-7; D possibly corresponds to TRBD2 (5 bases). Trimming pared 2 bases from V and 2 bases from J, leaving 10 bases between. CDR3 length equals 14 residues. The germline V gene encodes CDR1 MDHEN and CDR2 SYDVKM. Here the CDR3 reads CASSLAGGTYEQYV. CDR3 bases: TGTGCCAGCAGTTTAGCGGGTGGGACCTACGAGCAGTACGTC.

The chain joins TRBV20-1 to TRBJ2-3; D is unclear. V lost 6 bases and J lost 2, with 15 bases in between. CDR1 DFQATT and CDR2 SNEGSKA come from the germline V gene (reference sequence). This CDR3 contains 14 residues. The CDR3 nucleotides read TGCAGTGCCCGACTGGACCGACCCACAGATACGCAGTATTTT. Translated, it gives CSARLDRPTDTQYF.

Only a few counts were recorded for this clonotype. This chain's CDR3 is CASSQTENTEAFF. DNA of the CDR3: TGCGCCAGCAGCCAGACAGAGAACACTGAAGCTTTCTTT. V gene TRBV4-3 combines with J gene TRBJ1-1, with D possibly TRBD1 on 5 matching bases. The CDR3 runs to 13 residues. Germline lookup yields CDR1 LGHNA and CDR2 YSLEER. V lost 3 bases and J lost 1, with 6 bases in between.

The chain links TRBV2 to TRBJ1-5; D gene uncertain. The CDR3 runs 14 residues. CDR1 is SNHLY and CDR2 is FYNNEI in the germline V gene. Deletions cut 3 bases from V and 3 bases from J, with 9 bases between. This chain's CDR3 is CASSDRRINQPQHF. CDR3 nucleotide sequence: TGTGCCAGCAGTGATCGGCGGATCAATCAGCCCCAGCATTTT.

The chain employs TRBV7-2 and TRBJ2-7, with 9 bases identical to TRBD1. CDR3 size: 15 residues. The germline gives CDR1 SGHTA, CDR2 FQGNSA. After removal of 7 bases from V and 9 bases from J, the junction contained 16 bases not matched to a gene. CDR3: CASTLQGTGLIVQYF. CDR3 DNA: TGTGCCAGCACCCTACAGGGGACAGGGCTGATTGTGCAGTACTTC.

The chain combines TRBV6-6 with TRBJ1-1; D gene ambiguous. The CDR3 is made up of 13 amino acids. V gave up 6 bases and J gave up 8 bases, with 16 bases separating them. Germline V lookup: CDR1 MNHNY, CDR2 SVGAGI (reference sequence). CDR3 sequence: CASSSLPSREAFF. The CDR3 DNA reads TGTGCCAGCAGCTCCTTACCGAGTCGAGAAGCTTTCTTT.

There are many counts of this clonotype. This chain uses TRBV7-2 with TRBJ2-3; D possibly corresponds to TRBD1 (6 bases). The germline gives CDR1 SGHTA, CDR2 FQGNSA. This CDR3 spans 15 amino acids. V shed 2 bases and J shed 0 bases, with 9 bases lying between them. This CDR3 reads CASSLNRGSTDTQYF. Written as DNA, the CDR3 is TGTGCCAGCAGCTTAAATAGGGGGAGCACAGATACGCAGTATTTT.